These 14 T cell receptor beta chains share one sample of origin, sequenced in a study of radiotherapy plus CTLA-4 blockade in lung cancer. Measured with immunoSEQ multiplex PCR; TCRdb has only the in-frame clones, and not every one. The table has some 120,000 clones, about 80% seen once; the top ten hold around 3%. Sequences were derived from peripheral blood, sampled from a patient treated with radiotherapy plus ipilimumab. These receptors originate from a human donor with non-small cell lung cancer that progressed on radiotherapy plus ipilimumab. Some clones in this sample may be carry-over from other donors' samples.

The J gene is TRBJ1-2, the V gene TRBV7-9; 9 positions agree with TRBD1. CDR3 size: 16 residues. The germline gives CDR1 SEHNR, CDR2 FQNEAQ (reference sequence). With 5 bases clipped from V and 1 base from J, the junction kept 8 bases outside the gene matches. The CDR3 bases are TGTGCCAGCAGCAAGAGGTGGACAGGGGTTAACTATGGCTACACCTTC. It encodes CASSKRWTGVNYGYTF. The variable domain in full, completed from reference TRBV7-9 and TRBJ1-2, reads DTGVSQNPRHKITKRGQNVTFRCDPISEHNRLYWYRQTLGQGPEFLTYFQNEAQLEKSRLLSDRFSAERPKGSFSTLEIQRTEQGDSAMYLCASSKRWTGVNYGYTFGSGTRLTVV.

As DNA, the CDR3 is TGTGCCAGCAGCCAGGACTTGTTCAGGTTTAATGAGCAGTTCTTC. Its protein is CASSQDLFRFNEQFF. The chain is built from TRBV7-8 and TRBJ2-1; D perhaps matches TRBD2 (5 bases). This CDR3 contains 15 residues. The germline V and J ends were trimmed by 5 bases and 7 bases, with 18 bases remaining between them. CDR1 SGHVS and CDR2 FQNEAQ come from the germline V gene.

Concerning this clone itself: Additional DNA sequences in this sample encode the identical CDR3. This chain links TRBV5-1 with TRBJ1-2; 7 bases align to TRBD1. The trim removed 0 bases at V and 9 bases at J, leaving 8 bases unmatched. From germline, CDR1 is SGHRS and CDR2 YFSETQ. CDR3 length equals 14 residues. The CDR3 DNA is TGCGCCAGCAGCTTGGGACAGGGTAAGAGGAGCTACACCTTC. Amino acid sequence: CASSLGQGKRSYTF.

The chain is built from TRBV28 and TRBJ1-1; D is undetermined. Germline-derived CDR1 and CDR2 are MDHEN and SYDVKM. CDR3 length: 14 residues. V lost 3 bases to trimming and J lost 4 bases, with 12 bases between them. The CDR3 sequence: CASSFMSAVTEAFF. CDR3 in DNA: TGTGCCAGCAGTTTCATGAGTGCGGTCACTGAAGCTTTCTTT.

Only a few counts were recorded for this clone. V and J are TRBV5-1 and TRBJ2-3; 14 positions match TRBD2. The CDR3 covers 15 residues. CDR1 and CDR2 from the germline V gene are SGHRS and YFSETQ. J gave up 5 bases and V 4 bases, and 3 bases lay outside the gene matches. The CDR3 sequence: CASSLGLAGVDTQYF. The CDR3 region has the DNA TGCGCCAGCAGCCTGGGACTAGCGGGGGTAGATACGCAGTATTTT.

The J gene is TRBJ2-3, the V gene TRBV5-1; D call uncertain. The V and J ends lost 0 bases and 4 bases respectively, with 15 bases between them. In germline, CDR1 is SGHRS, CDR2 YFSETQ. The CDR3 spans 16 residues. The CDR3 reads CASSLAVRSLADTQYF. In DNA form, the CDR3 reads TGCGCCAGCAGCTTGGCCGTTCGCAGTCTGGCAGATACGCAGTATTTT.

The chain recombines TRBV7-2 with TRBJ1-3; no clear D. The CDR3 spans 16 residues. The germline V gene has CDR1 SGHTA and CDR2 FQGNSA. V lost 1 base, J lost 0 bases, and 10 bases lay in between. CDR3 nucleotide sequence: TGTGCCAGCAGCTTAGAACCCGAGTTCTCTGGAAACACCATATATTTT. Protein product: CASSLEPEFSGNTIYF.

CDR3 protein: CAWSVWQGGDTIYF. As DNA, the CDR3 is TGTGCCTGGAGTGTGTGGCAGGGGGGGGACACCATATATTTT. This chain connects TRBV30 to TRBJ1-3; TRBD1 agrees at 7 bases. Germline CDR1 GTSNPN, CDR2 SVGIG (reference sequence). This CDR3 has 14 amino acids. Losses at the gene ends were 0 bases for V and 8 bases for J; bases not matched to a gene: 7.

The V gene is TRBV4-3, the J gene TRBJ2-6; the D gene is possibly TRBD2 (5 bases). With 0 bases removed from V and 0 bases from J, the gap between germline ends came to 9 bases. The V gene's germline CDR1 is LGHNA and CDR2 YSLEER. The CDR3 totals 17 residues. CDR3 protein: CASSQEGDLSGANVLTF. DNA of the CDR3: TGCGCCAGCAGCCAAGAGGGAGATCTCTCTGGGGCCAACGTCCTGACTTTC.

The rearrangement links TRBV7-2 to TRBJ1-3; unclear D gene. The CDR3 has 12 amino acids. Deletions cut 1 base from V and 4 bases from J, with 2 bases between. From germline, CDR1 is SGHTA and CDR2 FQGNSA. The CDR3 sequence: CASSLDGNTIYF. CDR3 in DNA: TGTGCCAGCAGCTTAGACGGAAACACCATATATTTT.

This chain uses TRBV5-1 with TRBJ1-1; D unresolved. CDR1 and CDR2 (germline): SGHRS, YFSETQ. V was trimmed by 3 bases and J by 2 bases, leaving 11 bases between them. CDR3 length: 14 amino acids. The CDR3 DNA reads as TGCGCCAGCAGCTCAAACGCAGTTAACACTGAAGCTTTCTTT. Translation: CASSSNAVNTEAFF. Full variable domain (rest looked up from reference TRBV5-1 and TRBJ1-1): KAGVTQTPRYLIKTRGQQVTLSCSPISGHRSVSWYQQTPGQGLQFLFEYFSETQRNKGNFPGRFSGRQFSNSRSEMNVSTLELGDSALYLCASSSNAVNTEAFFGQGTRLTVV.

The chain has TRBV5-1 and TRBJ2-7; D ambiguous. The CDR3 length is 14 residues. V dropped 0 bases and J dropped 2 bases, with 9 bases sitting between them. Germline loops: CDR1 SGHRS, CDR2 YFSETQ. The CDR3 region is CASSLGFRAYEQYF. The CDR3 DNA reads TGCGCCAGCAGCTTGGGGTTCCGGGCCTACGAGCAGTACTTC. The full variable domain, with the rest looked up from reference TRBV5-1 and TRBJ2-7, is KAGVTQTPRYLIKTRGQQVTLSCSPISGHRSVSWYQQTPGQGLQFLFEYFSETQRNKGNFPGRFSGRQFSNSRSEMNVSTLELGDSALYLCASSLGFRAYEQYFGPGTRLTVT.

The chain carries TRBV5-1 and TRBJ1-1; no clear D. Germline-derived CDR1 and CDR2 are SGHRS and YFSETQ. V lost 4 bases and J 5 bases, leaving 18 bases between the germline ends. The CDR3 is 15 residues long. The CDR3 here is CASSPSAGRRTEAFF. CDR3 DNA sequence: TGCGCCAGCAGCCCTTCGGCGGGAAGGAGGACTGAAGCTTTCTTT. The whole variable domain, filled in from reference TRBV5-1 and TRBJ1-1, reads KAGVTQTPRYLIKTRGQQVTLSCSPISGHRSVSWYQQTPGQGLQFLFEYFSETQRNKGNFPGRFSGRQFSNSRSEMNVSTLELGDSALYLCASSPSAGRRTEAFFGQGTRLTVV.

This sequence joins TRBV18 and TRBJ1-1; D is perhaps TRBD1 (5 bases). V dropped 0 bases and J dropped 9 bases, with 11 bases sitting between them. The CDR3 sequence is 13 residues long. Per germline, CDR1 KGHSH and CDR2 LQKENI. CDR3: CASSPPGQDQAFF. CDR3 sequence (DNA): TGTGCCAGCTCACCACCGGGGCAGGATCAAGCTTTCTTT.